The 32 T cell receptor beta chains in this list originate from one sample, sequenced in a study of cytomegalovirus exposure and HLA in healthy donors. Method: immunoSEQ multiplex PCR; TCRdb's copy keeps in-frame clones and lacks some. The data contain 150,000 to 180,000 clones, about 86% of them singletons. Input material: PBMCs. The receptors come from a human donor in good health.

The chain joins TRBV5-6 to TRBJ1-1, with TRBD1 matching over 7 bases. Germline V gene sequence: CDR1 SGHDT, CDR2 YYEEEE. This CDR3 contains 16 residues. J was trimmed by 2 bases and V by 0 bases; bases with no gene match: 7. The CDR3 protein is CASSLARTGTNTEAFF. As DNA, the CDR3 is TGTGCCAGCAGCTTGGCCCGGACAGGAACCAACACTGAAGCTTTCTTT.

This chain links TRBV5-1 with TRBJ1-2; 7 nucleotides agree with TRBD1. The CDR3 length is 16 residues. V trimming: 0 bases; J trimming: 3 bases; junction bases outside the gene matches: 8. CDR1 and CDR2 from the germline V gene are SGHRS and YFSETQ. The CDR3 coding sequence is TGCGCCAGCAGCTTGGTATCGGGCAGGGGGGACTATGGCTACACCTTC. Its translation: CASSLVSGRGDYGYTF. The full variable domain, its missing parts supplied by reference TRBV5-1 and TRBJ1-2, is KAGVTQTPRYLIKTRGQQVTLSCSPISGHRSVSWYQQTPGQGLQFLFEYFSETQRNKGNFPGRFSGRQFSNSRSEMNVSTLELGDSALYLCASSLVSGRGDYGYTFGSGTRLTVV.

The sample holds one count of this clone. The chain employs TRBV12-5 and TRBJ2-3, with 8 bases matching TRBD1. Germline lookup yields CDR1 LGHNT and CDR2 FRNRAP. The CDR3 is made up of 16 amino acids. Unmatched junction bases numbered 8, after V lost 5 bases and J lost 1 base. This chain's CDR3 is CASGTGQGRGTDTQYF. The CDR3 coding sequence is TGTGCTAGTGGTACCGGACAGGGAAGGGGCACAGATACGCAGTATTTT.

V gene TRBV15 combines with J gene TRBJ1-2; D call uncertain. Trimming removed 0 bases at V and 5 bases at J, with 10 bases between. CDR3 length: 14 amino acids. Germline values: CDR1 LNHNV, CDR2 YYDKDF (reference sequence). The CDR3 DNA reads TGTGCCACCAGCAGAGAGATTGGGCAGTATGGCTACACCTTC. Translated: CATSREIGQYGYTF.

The gene calls are TRBV6-1 and TRBJ2-7; 7 bases match TRBD1. Germline V gene sequence: CDR1 MNHNS, CDR2 SASEGT. CDR3 length equals 14 residues. V trimming: 6 bases; J trimming: 0 bases; junction bases outside the gene matches: 5. The CDR3 nucleotides are TGTGCCAGCAGAGGGGGCCCTCCCTCCTACGAGCAGTACTTC. Residues: CASRGGPPSYEQYF.

The chain uses TRBV12-2 and TRBJ2-7; the D call of TRBD1 is as the table states it, not checked on the DNA. TRBV12-2 is an annotated pseudogene. This CDR3 is 17 amino acids long. CDR3 DNA: TGTGCAAGTCGCCAGATTTCCGGGACAGGGGCCGTCTACGAGCAGTACTTC. Its translation is CASRQISGTGAVYEQYF.

This chain links TRBV27 with TRBJ2-1; 10 nucleotides agree with TRBD1. The CDR3 totals 14 residues. Germline V gene sequence: CDR1 MNHEY, CDR2 SMNVEV (reference sequence). The V gene end was trimmed by 6 bases and the J gene end by 7 bases; junction bases not matched to a gene: 6. The CDR3 reads CASSRDRGGNEQFF. The CDR3 region has the DNA TGTGCCAGCAGCCGGGACAGGGGAGGAAATGAGCAGTTCTTC.

This clone was counted only a few times. V usage is TRBV19 and J usage is TRBJ2-3; TRBD2 aligns across 7 bases. J was trimmed by 3 bases and V by 3 bases; bases with no gene match: 3. Germline loops: CDR1 LNHDA, CDR2 SQIVND (reference sequence). This CDR3 has 14 amino acids. CDR3 sequence: CASSIMGGTDTQYF. In nucleotides, the CDR3 is TGTGCCAGTAGTATTATGGGGGGGACAGATACGCAGTATTTT.

The chain couples TRBV19 to TRBJ1-6, with a possible D match to TRBD1 (5 bases). The CDR3 has 15 amino acids. The V and J ends lost 9 bases and 3 bases respectively, with 15 bases between them. Germline CDR1 and CDR2: LNHDA and SQIVND (reference sequence). In DNA, the CDR3 is TGTGCCAGCCAGATCAGGACAAACTATAATTCACCCCTCCACTTT. It encodes CASQIRTNYNSPLHF. Looking up the rest from reference TRBV19 and TRBJ1-6 gives the full variable domain: DGGITQSPKYLFRKEGQNVTLSCEQNLNHDAMYWYRQDPGQGLRLIYYSQIVNDFQKGDIAEGYSVSREKKESFPLTVTSAQKNPTAFYLCASQIRTNYNSPLHFGNGTRLTVT.

This clone is a singleton in its sample. This chain connects TRBV7-2 to TRBJ2-7; 9 bases match TRBD2. V trimming: 0 bases; J trimming: 2 bases; junction bases outside the gene matches: 5. Germline V CDR1 and CDR2: SGHTA, FQGNSA. The CDR3 consists of 16 residues. This CDR3 reads CASSLAASGITYEQYF. The DNA for the CDR3 is TGTGCCAGCAGCTTAGCAGCTAGCGGGATAACCTACGAGCAGTACTTC.

The CDR3 DNA follows: TGTGCCAGCAGCTTAACCACAGTTGGAAACACCATATATTTT. Protein product: CASSLTTVGNTIYF. The V and J genes are TRBV7-9 and TRBJ1-3; D is ambiguous. The V and J ends lost 2 bases and 3 bases respectively, with 8 bases between them. Germline-derived CDR1 and CDR2 are SEHNR and FQNEAQ (reference sequence). CDR3 length: 14 residues.

This clone appeared a single time. The rearrangement links TRBV5-4 to TRBJ2-6, with D uncertain. The germline CDR1 and CDR2 sequences are SGHNT and YYREEE (reference sequence). V dropped 2 bases and J dropped 3 bases, with 6 bases sitting between them. CDR3 length: 14 residues. In DNA, the CDR3 is TGTGCCAGCAGCTTCTATAATGGGGCCAACGTCCTGACTTTC. This encodes CASSFYNGANVLTF.

CDR3 residues: CASSDGTIYEQYF. Here the CDR3 DNA reads TGCGCCAGCAGCGACGGGACTATCTACGAGCAGTACTTC. The V gene is TRBV5-1, the J gene TRBJ2-7; 7 nucleotides match TRBD2. Germline V gene data show CDR1 as SGHRS and CDR2 as YFSETQ. V was pared by 4 bases and J by 3 bases, with 4 bases of the junction left unmatched. This CDR3 is built from 13 residues.

The chain uses TRBV6-4 and TRBJ2-3, with D possibly being TRBD1 (5 bases). V gave up 4 bases and J gave up 0 bases, with 5 bases separating them. There are 13 residues in the CDR3. CDR1 is MRHNA and CDR2 is SNTAGT in the germline V gene. The CDR3 protein is CASSAGSTDTQYF. In nucleotides, the CDR3 is TGTGCCAGCAGTGCAGGGAGCACAGATACGCAGTATTTT.

This clone was counted once. J is TRBJ1-4 and V is TRBV7-9; a weak D match, TRBD1 (6 bases). CDR1 and CDR2 (germline): SEHNR, FQNEAQ (reference sequence). V was trimmed by 2 bases and J by 4 bases, leaving 14 bases between them. This CDR3 has 16 residues. The CDR3 DNA is TGTGCCAGCAGCTTAAATAACCGACAGGTTAATGAAAAACTGTTTTTT. Translation gives CASSLNNRQVNEKLFF.

The J gene is TRBJ2-3, the V gene TRBV7-6; TRBD2 is a possible D gene (6 bases). CDR1 is SGHVS and CDR2 is FNYEAQ in the germline V gene. V lost 0 bases to trimming and J lost 2 bases, with 9 bases between them. CDR3 length: 15 amino acids. The CDR3 loop reads CASSLAGGNTDTQYF. Here the CDR3 DNA reads TGTGCCAGCAGCTTAGCGGGGGGAAACACAGATACGCAGTATTTT.

In this sample, this clone turned up once. The chain has TRBV6-1 and TRBJ2-7, with 8 bases fitting TRBD2. Germline V gene data show CDR1 as MNHNS and CDR2 as SASEGT. This CDR3 has 13 residues. V shed 4 bases, J shed 5 bases, and the junction held 4 bases outside the gene matches. The CDR3 DNA reads TGTGCCAGCAGTGCACTAGCGGCGAACGAGCAGTACTTC. Translated, it gives CASSALAANEQYF.

The chain uses TRBV13 and TRBJ1-1; D unresolved. CDR3 length: 15 residues. V was shortened by 5 bases and J by 7 bases, with 20 bases between the two germline ends. CDR1 is PRHDT and CDR2 is FYEKMQ in the germline V gene (reference sequence). For the CDR3, the DNA is TGTGCCAGCAGCCTCCGGACTCCTGGAGTGAATGAAGCTTTCTTT. This codes for CASSLRTPGVNEAFF.

V is TRBV28 and J is TRBJ1-1; the D is unclear. V was clipped by 10 bases and J by 6 bases, with 15 bases between them. The CDR3 runs 12 residues. The germline V gene encodes CDR1 MDHEN and CDR2 SYDVKM. The DNA of the CDR3 is TGTGCCACCCGGGTTCTAGGCCCTGAAGCTTTCTTT. Encoded protein: CATRVLGPEAFF.

This clone was found a few times. This chain joins TRBV7-6 and TRBJ2-7; D gene uncertain. The length of the CDR3 is 12 residues. Trimming removed 0 bases from V and 7 bases from J, with 7 bases in between. From germline, CDR1 is SGHVS and CDR2 FNYEAQ. CDR3 nucleotides: TGTGCCAGCAGCTTAGCGGAGACGGAGCAGTACTTC. This sequence encodes CASSLAETEQYF. Using reference TRBV7-6 and TRBJ2-7 for the parts outside the CDR3, the full variable domain is GAGVSQSPRYKVTKRGQDVALRCDPISGHVSLYWYRQALGQGPEFLTYFNYEAQQDKSGLPNDRFSAERPEGSISTLTIQRTEQRDSAMYRCASSLAETEQYFGPGTRLTVT.

CDR3 in amino acids: CASSEVSGLSEQYF. In nucleotides, the CDR3 is TGTGCCAGCAGTGAAGTCTCAGGGCTCTCCGAGCAGTACTTC. The chain has TRBV6-1 and TRBJ2-7, with D perhaps TRBD1 (5 bases). CDR1 is MNHNS and CDR2 is SASEGT in the germline V gene. Trimming took off 1 base at V and 6 bases at J, with 13 bases between the two ends. The CDR3 consists of 14 residues.

This rearrangement joins TRBV29-1 to TRBJ2-7; the match to TRBD2 covers 10 bases. This CDR3 region has 13 residues. V was pared by 5 bases and J by 1 base, with 2 bases of the junction left unmatched. Germline CDR1 is SQVTM and CDR2 is ANQGSEA. The DNA for the CDR3 is TGCAGCGTTACACTAGCGGGATCCTACGAGCAGTACTTC. Translating gives CSVTLAGSYEQYF.

The CDR3 loop is CASSRTGGESGGYTF. CDR3 nucleotide sequence: TGTGCCAGTAGCAGGACAGGGGGCGAGTCAGGTGGCTACACCTTC. The V gene is TRBV19, the J gene TRBJ1-2; 11 bases match TRBD1. The germline V gene has CDR1 LNHDA and CDR2 SQIVND (reference sequence). With 6 bases clipped from V and 7 bases from J, the junction kept 10 bases outside the gene matches. The CDR3 runs 15 residues.

The chain links TRBV4-1 to TRBJ2-7; 16 bases align to TRBD2. Trimming took 3 bases from V and 2 from J; bases not matched to a gene: 19. There are 22 residues in the CDR3. The germline CDR1 and CDR2 sequences are MGHRA and YSYEKL. Here the CDR3 reads CASSHPSAPGTSGRAITYEQYF. In DNA form, the CDR3 reads TGCGCCAGCAGCCACCCTTCGGCACCCGGGACTAGCGGGAGGGCTATAACCTACGAGCAGTACTTC.

This clone was picked up a small number of times. The rearrangement uses TRBV11-2 and TRBJ2-7; 9 bases are shared with TRBD2. The CDR3 has 17 amino acids. V lost 1 base, J lost 0 bases, and 7 bases stayed unmatched. Germline-derived CDR1 and CDR2 are SGHAT and FQNNGV. The CDR3 DNA is TGTGCCAGCAGCTTAGGGCGGGGGGGCCTAAGCTCCTACGAGCAGTACTTC. This gives the protein CASSLGRGGLSSYEQYF.

The chain uses TRBV29-1 and TRBJ2-3; 12 bases are a match to TRBD2. Germline trimming cut 4 bases from V and 3 bases from J; bases unmatched to any gene: 8. This CDR3 has 16 amino acids. The germline V gene has CDR1 SQVTM and CDR2 ANQGSEA. The CDR3 spells CSVARLAGGPTDTQYF. In DNA, the CDR3 is TGCAGCGTTGCCCGGCTAGCGGGGGGGCCTACAGATACGCAGTATTTT.

The chain recombines TRBV28 with TRBJ2-7, with no clear D. The CDR3 spans 12 residues. V lost 7 bases and J lost 6, with 13 bases in between. The V gene's germline CDR1 is MDHEN and CDR2 SYDVKM. The CDR3 DNA reads as TGTGCCAGCAACTTCCGTTCCGGCGAGCAGTACTTC. Its protein is CASNFRSGEQYF.

The chain recombines TRBV28 with TRBJ2-7; 13 bases agree with TRBD2. The CDR3 is made up of 18 amino acids. Germline assignment: CDR1 MDHEN and CDR2 SYDVKM. Unmatched junction bases numbered 12, after V lost 4 bases and J lost 3 bases. The CDR3 here is CASSSGGLAGLEHYEQYF. CDR3 nucleotide sequence: TGTGCCAGCAGTTCGGGGGGACTAGCGGGACTCGAACACTACGAGCAGTACTTC. Full variable domain (rest looked up from reference TRBV28 and TRBJ2-7): DVKVTQSSRYLVKRTGEKVFLECVQDMDHENMFWYRQDPGLGLRLIYFSYDVKMKEKGDIPEGYSVSREKKERFSLILESASTNQTSMYLCASSSGGLAGLEHYEQYFGPGTRLTVT.

This clone turned up a few times. CDR3 sequence: CASSGRTGGQPQHF. The CDR3 coding sequence is TGTGCCAGCAGTGGTCGGACAGGGGGCCAGCCCCAGCATTTT. The genes are TRBV25-1 and TRBJ1-5, with TRBD1 identical over 11 bases. This CDR3 is 14 amino acids long. Unmatched junction bases numbered 3, after V lost 4 bases and J lost 7 bases. Per the germline V gene, CDR1 is MGHDK and CDR2 is SYGVNS.

This sequence joins TRBV19 and TRBJ1-5; 7 bases match TRBD1. Unmatched junction bases numbered 5, after V lost 10 bases and J lost 5 bases. This CDR3 has 12 amino acids. From germline, CDR1 is LNHDA and CDR2 SQIVND (reference sequence). CDR3 DNA: TGTGCCACCTTGACAGGGCATCAGCCCCAGCATTTT. This codes for CATLTGHQPQHF.

This chain links TRBV6-6 with TRBJ1-5, with a tentative D call TRBD1 (6 bases). The V gene lost 2 bases and the J gene lost 4 bases, with 9 bases spanning the gap. CDR1 and CDR2 from the germline V gene are MNHNY and SVGAGI (reference sequence). This CDR3 has 14 residues. In nucleotides, the CDR3 is TGTGCCAGCAGTTACCAGGGGCGGAATCAGCCCCAGCATTTT. The encoded protein is CASSYQGRNQPQHF.

V is TRBV27 and J is TRBJ1-4; the match to TRBD1 covers 10 bases. The CDR3 runs 17 residues. Germline loops: CDR1 MNHEY, CDR2 SMNVEV (reference sequence). The trim removed 3 bases at V and 1 base at J, leaving 5 bases unmatched. CDR3 protein: CASSLRTGGLTNEKLFF. The CDR3 bases are TGTGCCAGCAGTTTGAGGACAGGGGGTTTAACTAATGAAAAACTGTTTTTT. Looking up the rest from reference TRBV27 and TRBJ1-4 gives the full variable domain: EAQVTQNPRYLITVTGKKLTVTCSQNMNHEYMSWYRQDPGLGLRQIYYSMNVEVTDKGDVPEGYKVSRKEKRNFPLILESPSPNQTSLYFCASSLRTGGLTNEKLFFGSGTQLSVL.